This TCR beta chain was retrieved from a study of T cells after yellow fever vaccination. Points from the study as a whole: Detected again after the booster were most primary-vaccination clones, at 95% to 98% CD4 and about 89% CD8. CD4 and CD8 compartments shared a small share of clonotypes. Abundant clonotypes from the bulk population could have been carried over as contaminants into FACS-sorted repertoires. Peaking faster, on day 5 versus 15, the secondary response was nonetheless weaker.

This CDR3 region has 12 residues. CDR1 MNHNS and CDR2 SASEGT come from the germline V gene. V shed 5 bases and J shed 10 bases, with 14 bases lying between them. Note on this clonotype: The antigen is unknown.

MiXCR, applied by TCRdb to the 5' RACE reads, yields one record per CDR3 protein. The sample has roughly 310,000 distinct CDR3 sequences; less than 4.5% are singletons. The rearrangement joins TRBV6-1 to TRBJ1-1, with D possibly being TRBD1 (6 bases). The sequence came from a man aged 18 to 30 who received the YFV17D yellow fever vaccine. The starting material was PBMCs, obtained on the day of the yellow fever booster vaccination. CDR3 bases: TGTGCCAGCAGTCGACAGGCTGGGGGAGCTTTCTTT. The encoded protein is CASSRQAGGAFF.